These 6 T cell receptor beta chains were sequenced from one sample in a study of blood T cell repertoires in COVID-19. The method was immunoSEQ multiplex PCR; TCRdb's version includes in-frame clones alone and lacks a portion of them. Of about 220,000 clones listed, around 80% are singletons. The specimen sequenced was peripheral blood. The receptor set was obtained from a woman aged 60-70 years who had recovered from COVID-19.

In its sample, this clone was seen once. The chain recombines TRBV5-6 with TRBJ2-1; no definite D call. The V gene lost 1 base and the J gene lost 3 bases, with 11 bases spanning the gap. The germline CDR1 and CDR2 sequences are SGHDT and YYEEEE. There are 15 residues in the CDR3. CDR3: CASSLFRLIYNEQFF. The CDR3 DNA follows: TGTGCCAGCAGCTTGTTCAGATTGATCTACAATGAGCAGTTCTTC.

This clone was counted a few times. This sequence joins TRBV4-3 and TRBJ1-4, with D maybe TRBD1 (5 bases). Germline loops: CDR1 LGHNA, CDR2 YSLEER. This CDR3 spans 15 amino acids. With 2 bases removed from V and 4 bases from J, the gap between germline ends came to 11 bases. The CDR3 DNA reads TGCGCCAGCAGCCAACGTGACAGTAGTAATGAAAAACTGTTTTTT. This translates into CASSQRDSSNEKLFF.

CDR3 in amino acids: CASSPGGVNGELFF. The CDR3, as DNA: TGTGCCAGCAGCCCGGGAGGGGTGAACGGGGAGCTGTTTTTT. This chain uses TRBV7-9 with TRBJ2-2, with 8 bases fitting TRBD2. CDR3 length: 14 amino acids. With 5 bases clipped from V and 7 bases from J, the junction kept 6 bases outside the gene matches. CDR1 and CDR2 from the germline V gene are SEHNR and FQNEAQ (reference sequence).

The V call is TRBV5-1, the J call TRBJ2-3, with 10 nucleotides matching TRBD2. Germline trimming cut 3 bases from V and 2 bases from J; bases unmatched to any gene: 6. CDR3 length equals 16 residues. Germline V gene data show CDR1 as SGHRS and CDR2 as YFSETQ. This CDR3 reads CASSSPSGGLTDTQYF. CDR3 nucleotides: TGCGCCAGCAGCTCACCTAGCGGGGGCCTCACAGATACGCAGTATTTT.

The rearrangement uses TRBV6-6 and TRBJ1-5; tentative D call: TRBD1 (5 bases). The germline gives CDR1 MNHNY, CDR2 SVGAGI (reference sequence). CDR3 length equals 12 residues. Trimming left V 6 bases short and J 3 bases short, with 6 bases between. The CDR3 nucleotides read TGTGCCAGCAGGGACACCAATCAGCCCCAGCATTTT. Encoded protein: CASRDTNQPQHF.

The chain uses TRBV4-1 and TRBJ2-2; 8 nucleotides agree with TRBD2. From germline, CDR1 is MGHRA and CDR2 YSYEKL. The CDR3 spans 16 residues. Losses at the gene ends were 2 bases for V and 6 bases for J; bases not matched to a gene: 8. CDR3 amino acids: CASSQPPGGGAGELFF. DNA of the CDR3: TGCGCCAGCAGCCAACCTCCCGGGGGGGGCGCCGGGGAGCTGTTTTTT.